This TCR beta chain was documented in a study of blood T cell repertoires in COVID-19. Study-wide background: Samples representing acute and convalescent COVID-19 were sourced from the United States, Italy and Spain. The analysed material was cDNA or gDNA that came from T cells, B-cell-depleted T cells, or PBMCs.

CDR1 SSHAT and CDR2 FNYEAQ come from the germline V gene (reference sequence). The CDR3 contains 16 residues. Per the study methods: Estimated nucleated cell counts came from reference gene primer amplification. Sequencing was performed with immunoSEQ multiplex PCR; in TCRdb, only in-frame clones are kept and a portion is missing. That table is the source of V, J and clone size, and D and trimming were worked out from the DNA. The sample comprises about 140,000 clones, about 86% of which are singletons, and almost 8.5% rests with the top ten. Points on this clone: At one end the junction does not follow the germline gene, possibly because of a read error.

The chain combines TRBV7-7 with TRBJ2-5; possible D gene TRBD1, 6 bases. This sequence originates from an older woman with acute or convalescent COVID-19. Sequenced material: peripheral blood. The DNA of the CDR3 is TGTGCTAGCAGCCCCGGACAGCTTAATATGCAAGAGACCCAGTACTTC. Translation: CASSPGQLNMQETQYF. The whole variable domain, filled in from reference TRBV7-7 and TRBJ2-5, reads GAGVSQSPRYKVTKRGQDVTLRCDPISSHATLYWYQQALGQGPEFLTYFNYEAQPDKSGLPSDRFSAERPEGSISTLTIQRTEQRDSAMYRCASSPGQLNMQETQYFGPGTRLLVL.